A single sample is the source of the 27 T cell receptor beta chains below, sequenced in a study of control samples from healthy donors and cancer patients. TCRdb keeps only in-frame clones here, not all; method: immunoSEQ multiplex PCR. The data hold 70,000 to 90,000 clones, with around 90% observed a single time. Sequencing was carried out using PBMCs. The receptor source for this set is a woman aged 55-70 years with head and neck cancer.

The rearrangement joins TRBV27 to TRBJ2-4, with D unresolved. Between the trimmed V and J ends, which lost 0 bases and 5 bases, there was a span of 14 bases. Per the germline V gene, CDR1 is MNHEY and CDR2 is SMNVEV (reference sequence). The CDR3 runs 16 residues. CDR3 amino acids: CASSLSAVTPENIQYF. The DNA of the CDR3 is TGTGCCAGCAGTTTATCGGCGGTAACGCCCGAAAACATTCAGTACTTC.

The chain employs TRBV27 and TRBJ2-1; D call uncertain. CDR1 and CDR2 (germline): MNHEY, SMNVEV (reference sequence). Trimming removed 3 bases at V and 3 bases at J, with 6 bases between. The CDR3 sequence is 13 residues long. CDR3 protein: CASSLNHYNEQFF. DNA of the CDR3: TGTGCCAGCAGTTTGAACCACTACAATGAGCAGTTCTTC.

The chain uses TRBV7-9 and TRBJ1-2; D remains unclear. Germline V lookup: CDR1 SEHNR, CDR2 FQNEAQ (reference sequence). The CDR3 is 13 residues long. The germline V and J ends were trimmed by 1 base and 8 bases, with 11 bases remaining between them. The CDR3 is CASSLVTYDGYTF. CDR3 in DNA: TGTGCCAGCAGCTTAGTAACGTATGACGGCTACACCTTC.

The chain carries TRBV19 and TRBJ1-3; possible D gene TRBD1, 6 bases. Trimming shortened V by 4 bases and J by 4 bases, and 11 bases separated the two germline ends. The CDR3 runs 14 residues. Germline V lookup: CDR1 LNHDA, CDR2 SQIVND (reference sequence). CDR3 coding DNA: TGTGCCAGTAGTAGACAGGTGCGCGGAAACACCATATATTTT. Its translation: CASSRQVRGNTIYF.

This clone was recorded once. This sequence joins TRBV5-6 and TRBJ1-5; D remains unclear. Germline lookup yields CDR1 SGHDT and CDR2 YYEEEE. V lost 2 bases to trimming and J lost 4 bases, with 16 bases between them. The CDR3 extends over 16 amino acids. CDR3 loop: CASSLGTASTNQPQHF. CDR3 sequence (DNA): TGTGCCAGCAGCTTAGGTACAGCGAGTACTAATCAGCCCCAGCATTTT.

This clone was seen more than once but under ten times. This chain joins TRBV6-2 or TRBV6-3 and TRBJ2-1; 9 bases line up with TRBD1. The CDR3 length is 15 residues. Unmatched junction bases numbered 11, after V lost 5 bases and J lost 9 bases. The germline CDR1 and CDR2 sequences are MNHEY and SVGEGT. The CDR3 is CASSQSGQGLSEQFF. Here the CDR3 DNA reads TGTGCCAGCAGTCAATCTGGACAGGGGCTAAGTGAGCAGTTCTTC.

J is TRBJ2-5 and V is TRBV10-2, with 7 bases fitting TRBD1. The V and J ends lost 6 bases and 6 bases, in that order; junction bases with no gene match: 10. The CDR3 covers 14 residues. CDR1 is WSHSY and CDR2 is SAAADI in the germline V gene. CDR3 region: CASSDTRQGQTQYF. DNA of the CDR3: TGCGCCAGCAGCGACACCCGACAGGGTCAGACCCAGTACTTC.

The chain uses TRBV19 and TRBJ2-5, with 9 bases that match TRBD1. With V trimmed by 7 bases and J by 5 bases, 14 bases remained unmatched. Germline loops: CDR1 LNHDA, CDR2 SQIVND (reference sequence). This CDR3 contains 16 residues. The DNA for the CDR3 is TGTGCCAGTACCGACCAACCGGGACAGGGTCGGGAGACCCAGTACTTC. The encoded protein is CASTDQPGQGRETQYF.

The rearrangement uses TRBV6-5 and TRBJ1-2; 7 nucleotides match TRBD1. This CDR3 region has 14 residues. Germline assignment: CDR1 MNHEY and CDR2 SVGAGI. V was pared by 5 bases and J by 4 bases, with 7 bases of the junction left unmatched. The CDR3 loop reads CASSRGQAGYGYTF. DNA for the CDR3: TGTGCCAGCAGTCGCGGACAGGCGGGCTATGGCTACACCTTC.

This chain connects TRBV6-2 or TRBV6-3 to TRBJ1-2; D call uncertain. Deletions cut 4 bases from V and 7 bases from J, with 13 bases between. The germline gives CDR1 MNHEY, CDR2 SVGEGT. This CDR3 spans 13 amino acids. DNA for the CDR3: TGTGCCAGCAGTTGGCAGAGGTTGTCTGGCTACACCTTC. This translates into CASSWQRLSGYTF.

This chain joins TRBV28 and TRBJ2-1, with 8 bases lining up with TRBD2. Looked up from germline, CDR1 is MDHEN and CDR2 is SYDVKM. The CDR3 length is 15 residues. With 5 bases clipped from V and 2 bases from J, the junction kept 5 bases outside the gene matches. CDR3 sequence (DNA): TGTGCCAGCAGTCCCGGACTAGCCACCTACAATGAGCAGTTCTTC. Residues: CASSPGLATYNEQFF.

This chain uses TRBV19 with TRBJ2-5; 8 nucleotides line up with TRBD1. The length of the CDR3 is 15 residues. J gave up 5 bases and V 2 bases, and 7 bases lay outside the gene matches. From germline, CDR1 is LNHDA and CDR2 SQIVND (reference sequence). This CDR3 reads CASSISTGAGETQYF. In DNA form, the CDR3 reads TGTGCCAGTAGTATATCGACAGGGGCGGGTGAGACCCAGTACTTC.

The chain has TRBV9 and TRBJ1-2; 7 nucleotides line up with TRBD1. V was clipped by 4 bases and J by 3 bases; unmatched bases: 9. The CDR3 totals 15 residues. The V gene's germline CDR1 is SGDLS and CDR2 YYNGEE. DNA for the CDR3: TGTGCCAGCAGCATAATCCCTACAGGGGACTATGGCTACACCTTC. Its protein is CASSIIPTGDYGYTF.

The chain recombines TRBV10-3 with TRBJ2-3; TRBD2 aligns across 14 bases. The germline V gene encodes CDR1 ENHRY and CDR2 SYGVKD. CDR3 length equals 14 residues. The trim removed 6 bases at V and 11 bases at J, leaving 7 bases unmatched. CDR3 in amino acids: CAISGTSGSWGQYF. The CDR3 nucleotides are TGTGCCATCAGCGGGACTAGCGGGAGTTGGGGGCAGTATTTT.

The gene calls are TRBV19 and TRBJ2-2; no firm D call. Trimming cost V 4 bases and J 1 base, with 13 bases left between them. Germline V gene lookup returns CDR1 LNHDA and CDR2 SQIVND (reference sequence). The CDR3 is 16 residues long. CDR3 amino acids: CASSRTSLGNTGELFF. CDR3 nucleotide sequence: TGTGCCAGTAGTAGGACCTCTCTGGGGAACACCGGGGAGCTGTTTTTT.

The rearrangement links TRBV2 to TRBJ2-7; D is possibly TRBD1 or TRBD2 (6 bases each). Germline lookup yields CDR1 SNHLY and CDR2 FYNNEI. V was clipped by 4 bases and J by 4 bases, with 11 bases between them. The CDR3 loop spans 13 amino acids. CDR3 protein: CASSARGLYEQYF. For the CDR3, the DNA is TGTGCCAGCAGTGCCCGGGGGCTGTACGAGCAGTACTTC.

The gene calls are TRBV3-1 (or the pseudogene TRBV3-2) and TRBJ1-2; 7 bases fit TRBD1. The CDR3 runs 14 residues. The germline V gene encodes CDR1 LGHDT and CDR2 YNNKEL (reference sequence). Losses at the gene ends were 4 bases for V and 5 bases for J; bases not matched to a gene: 7. As DNA, the CDR3 is TGTGCCAGCAGCCTTCAGACAGGGCTTTATGGCTACACCTTC. Residues: CASSLQTGLYGYTF.

CDR3 coding DNA: TGTGCCAGCAGCTCCGACCTAAATAATCAGCCCCAGCATTTT. Translated: CASSSDLNNQPQHF. The V call is TRBV7-9, the J call TRBJ1-5, with unresolved D. V lost 4 bases and J 4 bases, leaving 11 bases between the germline ends. CDR1 is SEHNR, CDR2 FQNEAQ, per germline (reference sequence). The CDR3 runs 14 residues.

The chain links TRBV6-5 to TRBJ2-1, with D tentatively TRBD1 (5 bases). CDR3 size: 14 residues. Trimming took off 7 bases at V and 8 bases at J, with 18 bases between the two ends. CDR1 and CDR2 from the germline V gene are MNHEY and SVGAGI. CDR3 bases: TGTGCCAGCAAGTGGGGTCAGGGTACCGATGAGCAGTTCTTC. Protein product: CASKWGQGTDEQFF.

V is TRBV29-1 and J is TRBJ1-3, with D perhaps matching TRBD1 (5 bases). Germline V gene lookup returns CDR1 SQVTM and CDR2 ANQGSEA. The germline V and J ends were trimmed by 7 bases and 7 bases, with 11 bases remaining between them. This CDR3 region has 11 residues. CDR3 sequence: CSAGEGNTIYF. The DNA for the CDR3 is TGCAGCGCCGGGGAGGGGAACACCATATATTTT.

The rearrangement joins TRBV18 to TRBJ1-3; D is unresolved. V shed 5 bases and J shed 3 bases, with 11 bases lying between them. This CDR3 has 14 amino acids. Germline assignment: CDR1 KGHSH and CDR2 LQKENI. CDR3 in amino acids: CASSEHRDGNTIYF. The CDR3 DNA is TGTGCCAGCTCAGAACACAGAGATGGAAACACCATATATTTT. Full variable domain (rest looked up from reference TRBV18 and TRBJ1-3): NAGVMQNPRHLVRRRGQEARLRCSPMKGHSHVYWYRQLPEEGLKFMVYLQKENIIDESGMPKERFSAEFPKEGPSILRIQQVVRGDSAAYFCASSEHRDGNTIYFGEGSWLTVV.

The chain is built from TRBV25-1 and TRBJ2-7; 9 bases align to TRBD1. CDR1 is MGHDK and CDR2 is SYGVNS in the germline V gene. Trimming cost V 8 bases and J 6 bases; bases outside gene matches: 8. This CDR3 is 13 amino acids long. CDR3 region: CASGDRASREQYF. The CDR3 nucleotides read TGTGCCAGCGGGGACAGGGCAAGCCGCGAGCAGTACTTC.

DNA of the CDR3: TGTGCCAGCAGCCCCGACGCAGGGTTTTACGCTGGAAACACCATATATTTT. It is translated as CASSPDAGFYAGNTIYF. V usage is TRBV27 and J usage is TRBJ1-3; tentatively, D is TRBD1 (5 bases). CDR3 length: 17 residues. Trimming removed 6 bases at V and 2 bases at J, with 20 bases between. Germline lookup yields CDR1 MNHEY and CDR2 SMNVEV (reference sequence).

The chain couples TRBV5-4 to TRBJ2-1; 13 bases agree with TRBD2. This CDR3 spans 16 amino acids. CDR1 and CDR2 (germline): SGHNT, YYREEE (reference sequence). V shed 3 bases and J 2 bases; nucleotides not matched to a gene: 2. CDR3 DNA sequence: TGTGCCAGCAGCTCGGGACTAGCGGGAACCTACAATGAGCAGTTCTTC. It specifies CASSSGLAGTYNEQFF.

This chain connects TRBV9 to TRBJ2-3, with TRBD2 identical over 10 bases. This CDR3 comprises 15 residues. Germline trimming cut 6 bases from V and 0 bases from J; bases unmatched to any gene: 4. Germline V lookup: CDR1 SGDLS, CDR2 YYNGEE. Here the CDR3 DNA reads TGTGCCAGCAATAGACTAGCGGGTAGCACAGATACGCAGTATTTT. Translating it yields CASNRLAGSTDTQYF.

The chain joins TRBV19 to TRBJ2-7, with D perhaps assigned TRBD1 or TRBD2 (5 bases each). V was clipped by 6 bases and J by 2 bases, with 17 bases between them. From germline, CDR1 is LNHDA and CDR2 SQIVND (reference sequence). The CDR3 is 15 amino acids. CDR3 sequence reads: CASSTAGTATYEQYF. In DNA, the CDR3 is TGTGCCAGTAGCACCGCCGGGACGGCTACCTACGAGCAGTACTTC.

V usage is TRBV6-5 and J usage is TRBJ2-2; tentative D call: TRBD2 (5 bases). The CDR3 is 14 amino acids. CDR1 is MNHEY and CDR2 is SVGAGI in the germline V gene. V was clipped by 6 bases and J by 2 bases, with 10 bases between them. The CDR3 DNA reads as TGTGCCAGCAGCGGGATCAGAAACACCGGGGAGCTGTTTTTT. Amino acids: CASSGIRNTGELFF.